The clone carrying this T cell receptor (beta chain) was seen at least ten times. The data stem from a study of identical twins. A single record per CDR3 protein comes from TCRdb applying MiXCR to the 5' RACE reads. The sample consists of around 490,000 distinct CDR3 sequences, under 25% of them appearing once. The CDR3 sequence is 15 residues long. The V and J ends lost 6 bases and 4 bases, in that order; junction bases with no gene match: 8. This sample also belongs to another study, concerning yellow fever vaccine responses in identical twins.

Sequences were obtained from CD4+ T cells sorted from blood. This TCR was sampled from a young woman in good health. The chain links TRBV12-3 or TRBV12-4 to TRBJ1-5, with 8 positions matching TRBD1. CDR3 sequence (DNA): TGTGCCAGCAGACTGACAGGGGATGGTAATCAGCCCCAGCATTTT. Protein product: CASRLTGDGNQPQHF.